This T cell receptor beta chain was recorded in a study of cytotoxic CD8 clonotypes in ibrutinib-treated CLL. Background on the study: The group held over nine relapsed/refractory and around 15 treatment-naive patients, with roughly 17 IGHV unmutated.

As for this clone: Its antigen remains unknown.

Study outcomes and limitations: Clonality went higher at ibrutinib response and then dropped back toward baseline at progression.

This CDR3 is 16 amino acids long. Looked up from germline, CDR1 is SEHNR and CDR2 is FQNEAQ (reference sequence). V lost 5 bases and J 4 bases, leaving 20 bases between the germline ends. Sequenced by immunoSEQ multiplex PCR; TCRdb stores in-frame clones only, minus some. The sample yields some 200,000 clones, 70% seen once. Sequencing was performed on PBMCs, taken after 12 months of ibrutinib treatment. The chain recombines TRBV7-9 with TRBJ1-1; D unresolved. The sequence was collected from a human donor with chronic lymphocytic leukemia. CDR3 sequence: CASSPLRLGESTEAFF. CDR3 nucleotides: TGTGCCAGCAGCCCCCTCCGTCTCGGGGAATCCACTGAAGCTTTCTTT. Drawing the rest from reference TRBV7-9 and TRBJ1-1, the complete variable domain is DTGVSQNPRHKITKRGQNVTFRCDPISEHNRLYWYRQTLGQGPEFLTYFQNEAQLEKSRLLSDRFSAERPKGSFSTLEIQRTEQGDSAMYLCASSPLRLGESTEAFFGQGTRLTVV.